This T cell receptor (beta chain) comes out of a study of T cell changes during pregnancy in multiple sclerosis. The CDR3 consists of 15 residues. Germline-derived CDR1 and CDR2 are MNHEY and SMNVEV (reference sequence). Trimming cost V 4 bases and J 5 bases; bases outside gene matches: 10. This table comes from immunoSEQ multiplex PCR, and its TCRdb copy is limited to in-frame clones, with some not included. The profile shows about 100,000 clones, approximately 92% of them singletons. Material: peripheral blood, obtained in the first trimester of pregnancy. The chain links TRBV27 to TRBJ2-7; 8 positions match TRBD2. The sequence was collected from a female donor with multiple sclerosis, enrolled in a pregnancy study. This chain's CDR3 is CASSSPFPGGNEQYF. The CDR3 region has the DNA TGTGCCAGCAGTTCTCCCTTTCCGGGAGGGAACGAGCAGTACTTC.